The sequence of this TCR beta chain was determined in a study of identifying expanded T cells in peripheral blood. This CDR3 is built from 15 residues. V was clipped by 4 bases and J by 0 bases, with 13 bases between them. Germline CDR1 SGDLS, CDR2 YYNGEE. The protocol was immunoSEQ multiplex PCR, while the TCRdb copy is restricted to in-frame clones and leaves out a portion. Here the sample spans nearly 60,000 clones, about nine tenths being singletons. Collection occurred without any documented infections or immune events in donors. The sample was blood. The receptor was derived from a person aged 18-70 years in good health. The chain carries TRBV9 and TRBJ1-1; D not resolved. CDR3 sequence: CASSSNVNMNTEAFF. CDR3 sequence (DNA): TGTGCCAGCAGCTCTAACGTCAACATGAACACTGAAGCTTTCTTT.